The 23 T cell receptor beta chains below come from one sample, sequenced in a study of T cell repertoires in cytomegalovirus infection. TCRdb processed the reads anew with MiXCR; each CDR3 protein has one entry. The sample lists around 290,000 distinct CDR3 sequences; about 25% were seen once. Input material: PBMCs. Receptors originate from a human donor in good health (CMV status not recorded). Some clones in this sample may be carry-over from other donors' samples.

The CDR3 sequence: CASSPDRGWETQYF. The DNA of the CDR3 is TGTGCCAGCAGTCCGGACAGGGGTTGGGAGACCCAGTACTTC. This chain uses TRBV28 with TRBJ2-5; 9 nucleotides match TRBD1. Germline V gives CDR1 MDHEN, CDR2 SYDVKM. This CDR3 comprises 14 residues. The ends lost 5 bases at V and 5 bases at J; junction bases unmatched: 6.

This clonotype was counted ten times or more. J is TRBJ2-1 and V is TRBV29-1; D gene uncertain. The germline V and J ends were trimmed by 6 bases and 4 bases, with 19 bases remaining between them. CDR3 length: 15 residues. CDR1 SQVTM and CDR2 ANQGSEA come from the germline V gene. CDR3 DNA: TGCAGCGTCGCGCCGGGCCCAAAATCTTACAATGAGCAGTTCTTC. This encodes CSVAPGPKSYNEQFF.

This clonotype was seen ten or more times. The genes are TRBV7-2 and TRBJ2-4, with 9 bases that match TRBD1. The germline V gene encodes CDR1 SGHTA and CDR2 FQGNSA. CDR3 length: 15 residues. After removal of 4 bases from V and 9 bases from J, the junction contained 10 bases not matched to a gene. CDR3 in amino acids: CASSWGQGLESIQYF. CDR3 in DNA: TGTGCCAGCAGCTGGGGACAGGGTCTAGAAAGCATTCAGTACTTC.

The table lists this clonotype with many counts. The rearrangement uses TRBV7-6 and TRBJ2-1; D is unclear. The CDR3 is 13 amino acids. V lost 5 bases and J 6 bases, leaving 11 bases between the germline ends. CDR1 is SGHVS, CDR2 FNYEAQ, per germline. Here the CDR3 DNA reads TGTGCCAGCAGCATCCGGGCGTCCAATGAGCAGTTCTTC. Protein product: CASSIRASNEQFF.

This chain joins TRBV5-6 and TRBJ2-1, with D hard to call. Germline CDR1 reads SGHDT; CDR2 reads YYEEEE. Trimming removed 2 bases from V and 8 bases from J, with 17 bases in between. CDR3 length equals 15 residues. This chain's CDR3 is CASSFSEGLVDEQFF. DNA for the CDR3: TGTGCCAGCAGCTTCTCAGAAGGGTTAGTCGATGAGCAGTTCTTC.

This clonotype was recorded many times. The chain uses TRBV7-2 and TRBJ2-7, with TRBD1 matching over 10 bases. Trimming took 3 bases from V and 5 from J; bases not matched to a gene: 7. Looked up from germline, CDR1 is SGHTA and CDR2 is FQGNSA. The CDR3 totals 15 residues. CDR3 loop: CASSFTWTGGDEQYF. DNA for the CDR3: TGTGCCAGCAGCTTTACGTGGACAGGGGGAGACGAGCAGTACTTC.

CDR3 residues: CSVEGSPGLNTEAFF. The CDR3 region has the DNA TGCAGCGTTGAAGGCAGCCCGGGACTTAACACTGAAGCTTTCTTT. The genes are TRBV29-1 and TRBJ1-1; D is perhaps TRBD1 (5 bases). The CDR3 has 15 amino acids. Trimming took off 1 base at V and 2 bases at J, with 14 bases between the two ends. The germline V gene encodes CDR1 SQVTM and CDR2 ANQGSEA.

This clonotype has more than one count but fewer than ten. This chain links TRBV5-5 with TRBJ2-3; tentatively, D is TRBD1 or TRBD2 (5 bases each). The germline V gene has CDR1 SGHKS and CDR2 YYEKEE (reference sequence). V lost 0 bases, J lost 5 bases, and 7 bases lay in between. The CDR3 sequence is 13 residues long. In DNA form, the CDR3 reads TGTGCCAGCAGCTTGGTTGGGGGAGATACGCAGTATTTT. As protein: CASSLVGGDTQYF.

The rearrangement links TRBV20-1 to TRBJ1-2, with TRBD1 as a possible D gene (5 bases). Trimming took off 5 bases at V and 5 bases at J, with 9 bases between the two ends. Germline V gene data show CDR1 as DFQATT and CDR2 as SNEGSKA (reference sequence). The CDR3 spans 11 residues. Here the CDR3 reads CSAADIYGYTF. The CDR3, as DNA: TGCAGTGCTGCGGACATATATGGCTACACCTTC.

This clonotype was seen a few times. The V and J genes are TRBV6-5 and TRBJ1-1; D perhaps matches TRBD1 (6 bases). CDR3 length: 18 amino acids. V dropped 2 bases and J dropped 1 base, with 20 bases sitting between them. Germline lookup yields CDR1 MNHEY and CDR2 SVGAGI. CDR3 nucleotide sequence: TGTGCCAGCAGTTACCAAAGACAGACGAGGGGGGCGAACACTGAAGCTTTCTTT. This encodes CASSYQRQTRGANTEAFF.

This clonotype was seen a handful of times. The gene calls are TRBV7-2 and TRBJ2-2; maybe TRBD2 (6 bases). This CDR3 contains 15 residues. V was pared by 2 bases and J by 1 base, with 8 bases between. CDR1 is SGHTA and CDR2 is FQGNSA in the germline V gene. CDR3 coding DNA: TGTGCCAGCAGCTTACGGGGGAGGAACACCGGGGAGCTGTTTTTT. Protein product: CASSLRGRNTGELFF.

This clonotype was observed a few times. The chain recombines TRBV29-1 with TRBJ2-5; 10 bases line up with TRBD1. With V trimmed by 0 bases and J by 4 bases, 8 bases remained unmatched. Germline V gives CDR1 SQVTM, CDR2 ANQGSEA. The CDR3 loop spans 16 amino acids. CDR3 protein: CSVEDHPGQGLETQYF. The CDR3 DNA reads TGCAGCGTTGAAGATCATCCGGGACAGGGGTTAGAGACCCAGTACTTC. Full variable domain (remainder filled in from reference TRBV29-1 and TRBJ2-5): SAVISQKPSRDICQRGTSLTIQCQVDSQVTMMFWYRQQPGQSLTLIATANQGSEATYESGFVIDKFPISRPNLTFSTLTVSNMSPEDSSIYLCSVEDHPGQGLETQYFGPGTRLLVL.

V gene TRBV7-6 combines with J gene TRBJ2-5; weak D call: TRBD2 (5 bases). V was shortened by 8 bases and J by 0 bases, with 10 bases between the two germline ends. The CDR3 runs 13 residues. The germline CDR1 and CDR2 sequences are SGHVS and FNYEAQ. CDR3 DNA sequence: TGTGCCAGCGGTAAGGACTACCAAGAGACCCAGTACTTC. Its translation is CASGKDYQETQYF.

CDR3 DNA: TGTGCCAGCAGCAGGGGCCTTGGCAATCAGCCCCAGCATTTT. This sequence encodes CASSRGLGNQPQHF. The rearrangement links TRBV9 to TRBJ1-5; D may be TRBD1 (5 bases). CDR1 is SGDLS and CDR2 is YYNGEE in the germline V gene. The CDR3 loop spans 14 amino acids. V was cut by 4 bases and J by 2 bases, with 10 bases left in between.

The rearrangement uses TRBV29-1 and TRBJ2-6, with TRBD1 identical over 7 bases. After removal of 6 bases from V and 0 bases from J, the junction contained 8 bases not matched to a gene. CDR1 is SQVTM and CDR2 is ANQGSEA in the germline V gene. This CDR3 comprises 16 residues. CDR3 nucleotides: TGCAGCGTACCCGGGACAGCAAGCTCTGGGGCCAACGTCCTGACTTTC. It is translated as CSVPGTASSGANVLTF.

Many counts were recorded for this clonotype. This chain connects TRBV18 to TRBJ2-7, with D possibly matching TRBD2 (6 bases). Germline CDR1 reads KGHSH; CDR2 reads LQKENI. V was pared by 4 bases and J by 6 bases, with 16 bases between. The CDR3 totals 14 residues. CDR3 in amino acids: CASSLLEGLAEQYF. The CDR3 DNA reads as TGTGCCAGCTCACTACTGGAGGGGCTCGCCGAGCAGTACTTC.

The V gene is TRBV11-2, the J gene TRBJ1-1; D not certain. V dropped 7 bases and J dropped 1 base, with 13 bases sitting between them. This CDR3 has 14 amino acids. The germline CDR1 and CDR2 sequences are SGHAT and FQNNGV. The CDR3 DNA is TGTGCCAGCACTCCGGAGCCAAGGAACACTGAAGCTTTCTTT. This translates into CASTPEPRNTEAFF. Drawing the rest from reference TRBV11-2 and TRBJ1-1, the complete variable domain is EAGVAQSPRYKIIEKRQSVAFWCNPISGHATLYWYQQILGQGPKLLIQFQNNGVVDDSQLPKDRFSAERLKGVDSTLKIQPAKLEDSAVYLCASTPEPRNTEAFFGQGTRLTVV.

In this sample, this clonotype turned up a few times. The rearrangement links TRBV18 to TRBJ2-7; no reliable D call. This CDR3 region has 14 residues. Per germline, CDR1 KGHSH and CDR2 LQKENI. V gave up 0 bases and J gave up 0 bases, with 6 bases separating them. The CDR3 DNA follows: TGTGCCAGCTCACCACCGAGCATCTCCTACGAGCAGTACTTC. It specifies CASSPPSISYEQYF. Variable domain in full (rest from reference TRBV18 and TRBJ2-7): NAGVMQNPRHLVRRRGQEARLRCSPMKGHSHVYWYRQLPEEGLKFMVYLQKENIIDESGMPKERFSAEFPKEGPSILRIQQVVRGDSAAYFCASSPPSISYEQYFGPGTRLTVT.

This sequence joins TRBV28 and TRBJ2-1; the D gene is possibly TRBD1 (6 bases). The CDR3 has 16 residues. The germline gives CDR1 MDHEN, CDR2 SYDVKM. V was pared by 7 bases and J by 5 bases, with 21 bases between. The CDR3 sequence: CASMGAGQGQNNEQFF. DNA for the CDR3: TGTGCCAGCATGGGGGCAGGGCAGGGCCAAAACAATGAGCAGTTCTTC.

The chain employs TRBV11-2 and TRBJ1-3; D not resolved. Germline V CDR1 and CDR2: SGHAT, FQNNGV. V was clipped by 1 base and J by 5 bases, with 3 bases between them. The CDR3 has 12 residues. The DNA for the CDR3 is TGTGCCAGCAGCTTAGTCAGAAACACCATATATTTT. This codes for CASSLVRNTIYF.

This clonotype came up many times. The V gene is TRBV28, the J gene TRBJ1-2; 11 bases align to TRBD1. Germline values: CDR1 MDHEN, CDR2 SYDVKM. V shed 1 base and J 8 bases; nucleotides not matched to a gene: 12. This CDR3 is 17 amino acids long. The CDR3 here is CASSLSHVGQGAGGYTF. CDR3 coding DNA: TGTGCCAGCAGTTTATCTCACGTCGGACAGGGGGCGGGGGGCTACACCTTC.

The table lists this clonotype with a few counts. The chain has TRBV28 and TRBJ2-7; D tentatively fits TRBD1 or TRBD2 (5 bases each). In germline, CDR1 is MDHEN, CDR2 SYDVKM. The CDR3 is 14 amino acids. The germline V and J ends were trimmed by 5 bases and 2 bases, with 13 bases remaining between them. The CDR3: CASSLSGATYEQYF. The CDR3 nucleotides read TGTGCCAGCAGTCTTTCCGGGGCCACCTACGAGCAGTACTTC.

The gene calls are TRBV7-2 and TRBJ2-1; TRBD2 aligns across 12 bases. The germline CDR1 and CDR2 sequences are SGHTA and FQGNSA. This CDR3 has 15 residues. J lost 9 bases, V lost 5 bases, and 8 bases had no gene match. CDR3 region: CASSMTSGGAREQFF. CDR3 sequence (DNA): TGTGCCAGCAGCATGACTAGCGGGGGTGCGCGTGAGCAGTTCTTC. The whole variable domain, remainder taken from reference TRBV7-2 and TRBJ2-1, is GAGVSQSPSNKVTEKGKDVELRCDPISGHTALYWYRQSLGQGLEFLIYFQGNSAPDKSGLPSDRFSAERTGGSVSTLTIQRTQQEDSAVYLCASSMTSGGAREQFFGPGTRLTVL.